A selection of T cell receptor beta chains follows, all from one sample in a study of blood T cell repertoires in COVID-19. The repertoire was sequenced with immunoSEQ multiplex PCR; TCRdb's copy has only in-frame clones and lacks some. This table has around 140,000 clones, approximately 89% appearing once. Input material: peripheral blood. These receptors were obtained from a woman between 50 and 59 years old with acute or convalescent COVID-19. Each CDR3 is given with its conserved first and last residue. The D gene is left open where the match is weak. Not every row has a clone size; where given, it reads once, few, many or a size class.

size | D | J | V | DNA | CDR3
- | TRBD1 | TRBJ1-5 | TRBV6-6 | TGTGCCAGCAGTCCAGACAGGGCTAGCAATCAGCCCCAGCATTTT | CASSPDRASNQPQHF
once | TRBD1 | TRBJ1-6 | TRBV4-2 | TGTGCCAGCAGCCAGGCTCCCGGGACAGATAATTCACCCCTCCACTTT | CASSQAPGTDNSPLHF
- | - | TRBJ2-4 | TRBV7-9 | TGTGCCAGCAGCTTAGGAGTTGTAAACATTCAGTACTTC | CASSLGVVNIQYF
- | TRBD1 | TRBJ1-3 | TRBV9 | TGTGCCAGCAGCACTGACAGGGTTGGAAACACCATATATTTT | CASSTDRVGNTIYF
once | - | TRBJ1-6 | TRBV5-1 | TGCGCCAGCAGCTTGGTGTCACACGCGGAGCCCCTCCACTTT | CASSLVSHAEPLHF
few | - | TRBJ1-1 | TRBV6-5 | TGTGCCAGCAGTTGGACCGGGGGGAACACTGAAGCTTTCTTT | CASSWTGGNTEAFF
- | - | TRBJ2-7 | TRBV3-1/TRBV3-2 | TGTGCCAGCAGCCCTCTCTTTGAGGGAGGCTACGAGCAGTACTTC | CASSPLFEGGYEQYF
- | - | TRBJ2-1 | TRBV3-1/TRBV3-2 | TGTGCCAGCAGCCTCTCTCTCTTCCCTCGGACAGAGTACAATGAGCAGTTCTTC | CASSLSLFPRTEYNEQFF
- | - | TRBJ2-1 | TRBV7-3 | TGTGCCAGCAGCCGGGAACGGGGGTCGTACAATGAGCAGTTCTTC | CASSRERGSYNEQFF
- | TRBD1 | TRBJ1-2 | TRBV18 | TGTGCCAGCTCACCAGGACCGGGACAGAGCCATGGCTACACCTTC | CASSPGPGQSHGYTF
- | TRBD1 | TRBJ1-1 | TRBV5-1 | TGCGCCAGCAGCTTGGGCGCACAGGGGACGCGTGAAGCTTTCTTT | CASSLGAQGTREAFF
- | TRBD1 | TRBJ1-1 | TRBV9 | TGTGCCAGCAGCGCGGGACAGCTGAACACTGAAGCTTTCTTT | CASSAGQLNTEAFF
- | - | TRBJ2-6 | TRBV29-1 | TGCAGCGTTGAACCCGCAGACCCCCAGGAGGCTGGGGCCAACGTCCTGACTTTC | CSVEPADPQEAGANVLTF
once | TRBD1 | TRBJ1-4 | TRBV6-6 | TGTGCCAGCACCGCTATGATCGGGACAGGACATGAAAAACTGTTTTTT | CASTAMIGTGHEKLFF
- | - | TRBJ1-5 | TRBV19 | TGTGCCAGTAGTCCAGCGTTCAATCAGCCCCAGCATTTT | CASSPAFNQPQHF
- | TRBD1 | TRBJ1-4 | TRBV6-5 | TGTGCCAGCAGTTACTCGGACAGGCCAACTAATGAAAAACTGTTTTTT | CASSYSDRPTNEKLFF
once | - | TRBJ1-1 | TRBV5-4 | TGTGCCAGCAGCTTGGCTGCAGGACAATCGAACACTGAAGCTTTCTTT | CASSLAAGQSNTEAFF
- | TRBD2 | TRBJ2-3 | TRBV7-6 | TGTGCCAGCAGCTCCCAGACTAGCGGGGGGGGCATCACAGATACGCAGTATTTT | CASSSQTSGGGITDTQYF
- | - | TRBJ1-1 | TRBV15 | TGTGCCACCAGCAGAGATACGGGAGCGAACACTGAAGCTTTCTTT | CATSRDTGANTEAFF
once | TRBD1 | TRBJ1-2 | TRBV6-1 | TGTGCCAGCAGTGAAGCCCGGGACAGGTGGCCCTACACCTTC | CASSEARDRWPYTF
- | - | TRBJ1-3 | TRBV4-1 | TGCGCCAGCAGCCTACCCCTGAGCTCTGGAAACACCATATATTTT | CASSLPLSSGNTIYF
- | - | TRBJ2-1 | TRBV21-1 | TGTGCCACCGACGGGAAGCTTTACAATGAGCAGTTCTTC | CATDGKLYNEQFF
- | - | TRBJ1-1 | TRBV18 | TGTGCCAGCTCACCACCGTCCAGAAACACTGAAGCTTTCTTT | CASSPPSRNTEAFF
- | - | TRBJ1-4 | TRBV5-1 | TGCGCCAGCAGCTCGCGGGTCCCAGCAACTAATGAAAAACTGTTTTTT | CASSSRVPATNEKLFF
- | TRBD2 | TRBJ2-3 | TRBV25-1 | TGTGCCAGCAGTAACCTAGCGGAGGTTGATACGCAGTATTTT | CASSNLAEVDTQYF
- | TRBD1 | TRBJ1-4 | TRBV19 | TGTGCCAGTAGTCCCCGGGACAGGGGGGATGAAAAACTGTTTTTT | CASSPRDRGDEKLFF
- | - | TRBJ1-2 | TRBV27 | TGTGCCAGCAGTTTTACCCACAGGGAGGGTGGCTACACCTTC | CASSFTHREGGYTF
- | - | TRBJ1-2 | TRBV28 | TGTGCCAGCAGTTTCGGGGGGCGCCGGGGCTACACCTTC | CASSFGGRRGYTF